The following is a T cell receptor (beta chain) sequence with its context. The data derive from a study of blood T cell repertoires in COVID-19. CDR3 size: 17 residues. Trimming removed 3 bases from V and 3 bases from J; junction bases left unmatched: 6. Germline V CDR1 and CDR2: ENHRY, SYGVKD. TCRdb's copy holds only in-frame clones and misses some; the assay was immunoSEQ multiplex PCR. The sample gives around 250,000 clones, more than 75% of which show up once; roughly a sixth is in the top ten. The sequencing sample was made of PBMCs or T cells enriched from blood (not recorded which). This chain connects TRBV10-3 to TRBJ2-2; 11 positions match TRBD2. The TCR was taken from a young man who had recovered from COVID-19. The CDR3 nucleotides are TGTGCCATCAGTGATACCGGGACTAGCGGTCACACCGGGGAGCTGTTTTTT. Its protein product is CAISDTGTSGHTGELFF.